This T cell receptor beta chain stems from a study of T cell repertoires in cytomegalovirus infection. In the study overall: Both CMV infection and a matching HLA type were indicated by public TCR beta signatures. Study observations and caveats: CMV-specific HLA-C-restricted TCR beta clonotypes dominated the ex vivo response. Cumulated frequencies of public TCR beta families served to identify carriers of CMV plus the relevant HLA.

TCRdb reprocessed the reads via MiXCR and lists one record per CDR3 protein. The data hold 680,000 or so distinct CDR3 sequences, with roughly 35% observed a single time. This clonotype was picked up a small number of times. Its antigen is unidentified. At one end the junction does not follow the germline gene, possibly because of a read error. Material: PBMCs. This clonotype originated in a human donor in good health (CMV status not recorded). Some clones in this sample may be carry-over from other donors' samples.

DNA for the CDR3: TGTGCTAGCAGCTTGGGAACAGGGTTCGCGGAGACCCAGTACTTC. Amino acid sequence: CASSLGTGFAETQYF. The chain combines TRBV7-6 with TRBJ2-5; possibly TRBD1 for D (6 bases). This CDR3 is built from 15 residues. Germline CDR1 and CDR2: SGHVS and FNYEAQ.